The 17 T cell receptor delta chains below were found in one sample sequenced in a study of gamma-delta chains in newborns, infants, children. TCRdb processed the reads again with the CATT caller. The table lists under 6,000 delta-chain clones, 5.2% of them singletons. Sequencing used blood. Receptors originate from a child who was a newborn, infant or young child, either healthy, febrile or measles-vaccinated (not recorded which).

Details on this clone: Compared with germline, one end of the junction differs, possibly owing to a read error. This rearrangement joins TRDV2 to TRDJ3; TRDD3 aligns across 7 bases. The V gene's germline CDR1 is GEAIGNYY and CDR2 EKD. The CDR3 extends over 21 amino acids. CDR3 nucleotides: TGTGCCTGTGGCACCGTGGGAGGACTGGGGACCCCCTCCTGGGACACCCGACAGATGTTTTTC. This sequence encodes CACGTVGGLGTPSWDTRQMFF.

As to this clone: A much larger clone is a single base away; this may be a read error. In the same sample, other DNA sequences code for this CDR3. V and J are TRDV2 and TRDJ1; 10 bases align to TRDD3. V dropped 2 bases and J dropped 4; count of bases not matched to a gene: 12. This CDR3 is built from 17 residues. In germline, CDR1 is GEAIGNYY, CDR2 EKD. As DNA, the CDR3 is TGTGCCTGTGACAGGCTCGGTACTGGGGGATCCAGCGATAAACTCATCTTT. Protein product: CACDRLGTGGSSDKLIF.

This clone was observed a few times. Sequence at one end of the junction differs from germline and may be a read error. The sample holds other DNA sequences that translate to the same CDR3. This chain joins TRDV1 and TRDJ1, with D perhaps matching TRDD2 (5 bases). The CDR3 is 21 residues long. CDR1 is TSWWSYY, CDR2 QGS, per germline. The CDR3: CALGDSPYDWLYHLNTDKLIF. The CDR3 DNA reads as TGTGCTCTTGGGGACTCACCCTACGATTGGCTCTATCACCTAAACACCGATAAACTCATCTTC.

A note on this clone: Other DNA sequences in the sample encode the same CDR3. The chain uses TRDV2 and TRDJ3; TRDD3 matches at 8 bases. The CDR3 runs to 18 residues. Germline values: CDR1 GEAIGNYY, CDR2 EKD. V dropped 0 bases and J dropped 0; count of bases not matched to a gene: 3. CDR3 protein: CACDTGWGSSWDTRQMFF. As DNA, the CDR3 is TGTGCCTGTGACACCGGCTGGGGGAGCTCCTGGGACACCCGACAGATGTTTTTC.

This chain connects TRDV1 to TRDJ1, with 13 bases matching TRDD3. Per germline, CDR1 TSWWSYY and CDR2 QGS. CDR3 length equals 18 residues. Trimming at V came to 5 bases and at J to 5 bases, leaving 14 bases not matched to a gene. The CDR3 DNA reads TGTGCTCTTGGGAATCAACCCTTCCTACTGGGGGATACGGATAAACTCATCTTT. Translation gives CALGNQPFLLGDTDKLIF.

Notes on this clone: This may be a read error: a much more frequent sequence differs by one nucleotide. CDR3 bases: TGTGCCTGTGACACTCTAGGGGATCACGCCGATAAACTCATCTTT. Translated: CACDTLGDHADKLIF. The J gene is TRDJ1, the V gene TRDV2; D might be TRDD3 (6 bases). From germline, CDR1 is GEAIGNYY and CDR2 EKD. CDR3 length equals 15 residues. Trimming cost V 1 base and J 3 bases, with 14 bases left between them.

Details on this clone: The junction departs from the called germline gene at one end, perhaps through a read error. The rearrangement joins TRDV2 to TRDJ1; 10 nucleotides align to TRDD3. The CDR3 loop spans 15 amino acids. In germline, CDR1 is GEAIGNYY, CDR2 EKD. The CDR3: CACDTMGDTLDKLIF. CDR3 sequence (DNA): TGTGCCTGTGACACTATGGGGGATACCCTGGATAAGCTCATCTTT.

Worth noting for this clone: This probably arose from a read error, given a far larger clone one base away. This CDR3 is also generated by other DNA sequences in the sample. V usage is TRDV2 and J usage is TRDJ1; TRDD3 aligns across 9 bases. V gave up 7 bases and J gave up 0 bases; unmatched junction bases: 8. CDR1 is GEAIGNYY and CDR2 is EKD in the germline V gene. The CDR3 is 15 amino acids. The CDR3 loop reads CACDLLGEHTDKLIF. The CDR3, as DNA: TGTGCCTGCGACCTACTGGGGGAACACACCGATAAACTCATCTTT.

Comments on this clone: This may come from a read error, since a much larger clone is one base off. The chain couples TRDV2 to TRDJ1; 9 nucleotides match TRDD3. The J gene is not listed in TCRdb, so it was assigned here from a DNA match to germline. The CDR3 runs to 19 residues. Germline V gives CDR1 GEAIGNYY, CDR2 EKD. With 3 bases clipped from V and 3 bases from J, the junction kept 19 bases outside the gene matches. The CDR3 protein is CACDSLHRILGENADKLIF. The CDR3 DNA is TGTGCCTGTGACTCACTCCATCGGATACTGGGGGAAAACGCCGATAAACTCATCTTT.

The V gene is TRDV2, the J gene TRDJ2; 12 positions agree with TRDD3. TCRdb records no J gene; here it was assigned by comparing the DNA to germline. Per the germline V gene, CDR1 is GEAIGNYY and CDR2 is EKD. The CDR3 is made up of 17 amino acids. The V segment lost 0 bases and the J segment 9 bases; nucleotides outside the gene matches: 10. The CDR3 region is CACDTLSTGGYKTQLFF. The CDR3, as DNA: TGTGCCTGTGACACCCTAAGTACTGGGGGATACAAGACACAACTCTTCTTT.

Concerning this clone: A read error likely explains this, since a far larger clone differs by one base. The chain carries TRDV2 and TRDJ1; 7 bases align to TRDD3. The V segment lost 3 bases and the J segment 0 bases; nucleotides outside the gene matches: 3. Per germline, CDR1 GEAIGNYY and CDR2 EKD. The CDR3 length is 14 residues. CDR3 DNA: TGTGCCTGTGACGCCTGGGGGTACACCGATAAACTCATCTTT. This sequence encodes CACDAWGYTDKLIF.

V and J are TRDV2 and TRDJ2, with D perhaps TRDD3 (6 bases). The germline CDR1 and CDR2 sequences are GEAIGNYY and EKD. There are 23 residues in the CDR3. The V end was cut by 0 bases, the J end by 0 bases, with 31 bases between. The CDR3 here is CACDTVLAQGRSAGEALTAQLFF. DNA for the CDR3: TGTGCCTGTGACACCGTCCTAGCCCAGGGGCGGTCGGCTGGGGAGGCTTTGACAGCACAACTCTTCTTT.

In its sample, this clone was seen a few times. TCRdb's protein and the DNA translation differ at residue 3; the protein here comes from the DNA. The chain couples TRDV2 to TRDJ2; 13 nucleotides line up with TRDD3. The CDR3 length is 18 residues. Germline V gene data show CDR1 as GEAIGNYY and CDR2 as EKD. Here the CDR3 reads CASDTVLGDTLLTAQLFF. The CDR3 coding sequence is TGTGCCAGTGACACCGTACTGGGGGATACGCTTTTGACAGCACAACTCTTCTTT.

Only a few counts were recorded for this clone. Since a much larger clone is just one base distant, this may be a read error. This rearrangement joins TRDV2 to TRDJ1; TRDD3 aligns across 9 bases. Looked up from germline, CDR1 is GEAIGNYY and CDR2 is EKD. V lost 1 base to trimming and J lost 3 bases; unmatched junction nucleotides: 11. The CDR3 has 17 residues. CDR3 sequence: CACDTVTGGLNADKLIF. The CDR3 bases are TGTGCCTGTGACACGGTTACTGGGGGACTAAACGCCGATAAACTCATCTTT.

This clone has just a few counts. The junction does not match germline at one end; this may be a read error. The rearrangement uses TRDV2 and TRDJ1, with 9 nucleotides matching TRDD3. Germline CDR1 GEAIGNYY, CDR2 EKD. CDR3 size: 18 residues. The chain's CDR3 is CACYSVLGDLLYTGKLIF. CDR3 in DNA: TGTGCCTGTTATTCCGTACTGGGGGACCTCCTTTACACCGGTAAACTCATCTTT.

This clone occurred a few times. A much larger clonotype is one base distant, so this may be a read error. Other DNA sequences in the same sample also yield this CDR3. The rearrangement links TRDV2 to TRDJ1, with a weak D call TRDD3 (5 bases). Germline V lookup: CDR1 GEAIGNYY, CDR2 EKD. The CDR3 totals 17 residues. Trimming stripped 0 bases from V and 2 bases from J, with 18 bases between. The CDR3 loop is CACDTVTGRTLTDKLIF. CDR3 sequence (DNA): TGTGCCTGTGACACCGTGACTGGACGTACGCTGACCGATAAACTCATCTTT.

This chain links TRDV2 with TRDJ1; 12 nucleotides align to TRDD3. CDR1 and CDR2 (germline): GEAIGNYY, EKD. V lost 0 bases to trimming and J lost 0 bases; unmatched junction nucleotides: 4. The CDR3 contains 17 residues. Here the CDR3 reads CACDTVAGGYDTDKLIF. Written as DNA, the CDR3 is TGTGCCTGTGACACCGTGGCTGGGGGATACGACACCGATAAACTCATCTTT.